The rows below give T cell receptor beta chains drawn from one sample of a study of T cell repertoires in cytomegalovirus infection. TCRdb itself ran the reads through MiXCR, one entry per CDR3 protein. Here the sample spans hundreds of thousands of distinct CDR3 sequences, roughly a third being singletons. The sequenced sample was PBMCs. These receptors all stem from a human donor in good health (CMV status not recorded). Some clones in this sample may be carry-over from other donors' samples. The CDR3 runs from the conserved cysteine through the conserved F or W. The D gene is left open where the match is weak. The listing skips clone size in some rows; elsewhere it reads once, few, many or a size class.

TRBV28	TRBJ2-2	-	many	CASSLYSPGELFF	TGTGCCAGCAGTTTGTATAGTCCCGGGGAGCTGTTTTTT
TRBV28	TRBJ1-5	TRBD1	-	CASRYRGLGNQPQHF	TGTGCCAGCAGGTACAGGGGGCTAGGGAATCAGCCCCAGCATTTT
TRBV7-7	TRBJ2-5	-	-	CASSGLRGQGQDETQYF	TGTGCTAGCAGCGGCCTTCGGGGCCAGGGCCAGGATGAGACCCAGTACTTC
TRBV6-1	TRBJ2-7	TRBD2	-	CASRIAGGSSYEQYF	TGTGCCAGCAGGATAGCGGGGGGGAGCTCCTACGAGCAGTACTTC
TRBV6-6	TRBJ1-2	TRBD1	-	CASSPPGQASIYYGYTF	TGTGCCAGCAGTCCCCCCGGACAGGCCTCAATATACTATGGCTACACCTTC
TRBV12-5	TRBJ2-1	TRBD2	few	CASGLGRGLAGHNEQFF	TGTGCTAGTGGTTTGGGGCGGGGACTAGCGGGCCACAATGAGCAGTTCTTC
TRBV7-8	TRBJ1-5	TRBD1	-	CASSPTRDRGKPQHF	TGTGCCAGCAGCCCTACTAGGGACAGGGGAAAGCCCCAGCATTTT
TRBV7-6	TRBJ2-2	-	few	CASSFLQGTGELFF	TGTGCCAGCAGCTTTCTACAGGGCACCGGGGAGCTGTTTTTT
TRBV11-2	TRBJ2-1	TRBD2	many	CASSWALAGVRFF	TGTGCCAGCAGCTGGGCACTAGCGGGAGTTCGGTTCTTC
TRBV7-3	TRBJ2-2	-	many	CASSVNTGIGELFF	TGTGCCAGCAGCGTCAATACAGGGATCGGGGAGCTGTTTTTT
TRBV10-2	TRBJ1-1	TRBD1	-	CASKTSGGEAFF	TGCGCCAGCAAGACGTCAGGGGGTGAAGCTTTCTTT
TRBV6-1	TRBJ1-5	-	-	CASRMGGGDQPQHF	TGTGCCAGCCGTATGGGGGGAGGGGATCAGCCCCAGCATTTT
TRBV7-8	TRBJ1-5	TRBD1	many	CASSFRSGQGAQPQHF	TGTGCCAGCAGCTTCCGCTCGGGACAGGGGGCTCAGCCCCAGCATTTT
TRBV12-3/TRBV12-4	TRBJ2-3	TRBD2	few	CASRVSGGRTDTQYF	TGTGCCAGCAGGGTCAGCGGGGGTCGTACAGATACGCAGTATTTT
TRBV27	TRBJ1-5	-	-	CASSFRSNSNQPQHF	TGTGCCAGCAGTTTCCGCAGCAATAGCAATCAGCCCCAGCATTTT
TRBV4-2	TRBJ2-7	TRBD1	-	CASSLGDRGAAEQYF	TGTGCCAGCAGCCTGGGGGACAGGGGAGCAGCCGAGCAGTACTTC
TRBV6-1	TRBJ2-1	TRBD2	-	CASSLKAGGRGEQFF	TGTGCCAGCTCCCTAAAAGCGGGGGGTAGAGGGGAGCAGTTCTTC
TRBV27	TRBJ2-3	-	-	CASSLSPLALNTDTQYF	TGTGCCAGCAGTTTATCCCCCCTAGCGCTGAACACAGATACGCAGTATTTT
TRBV5-4	TRBJ2-7	-	-	CASSPGGWIYEQYF	TGTGCCAGCAGCCCTGGAGGGTGGATCTACGAGCAGTACTTC
TRBV10-3	TRBJ2-7	-	-	CATLGQLGYEQYF	TGTGCCACACTAGGACAGTTGGGGTACGAGCAGTACTTC
TRBV10-1	TRBJ1-1	-	few	CASSPVDRNTEAFF	TGCGCCAGCAGTCCCGTGGACAGAAACACTGAAGCTTTCTTT